The 24 T cell receptor beta chains reported below all come from one sample, sequenced in a study of cytomegalovirus exposure and HLA in healthy donors. 13 Jbeta primers and 60 Vbeta primers were used for the PCR. Method: immunoSEQ multiplex PCR; TCRdb's copy keeps in-frame clones and lacks some. Here the sample spans about 140,000 clones, roughly 76% being singletons. The sample taken for sequencing was PBMCs. These receptor sequences come from a human donor in good health.

The rearrangement joins TRBV19 to TRBJ1-4, with 10 positions matching TRBD1. There are 15 residues in the CDR3. Germline V gene lookup returns CDR1 LNHDA and CDR2 SQIVND (reference sequence). The V gene end was trimmed by 4 bases and the J gene end by 8 bases; junction bases not matched to a gene: 7. CDR3 nucleotides: TGTGCCAGTAGTAGAGGGACAGGGGAGGACGAAAAACTGTTTTTT. This translates into CASSRGTGEDEKLFF. Variable domain in full (rest from reference TRBV19 and TRBJ1-4): DGGITQSPKYLFRKEGQNVTLSCEQNLNHDAMYWYRQDPGQGLRLIYYSQIVNDFQKGDIAEGYSVSREKKESFPLTVTSAQKNPTAFYLCASSRGTGEDEKLFFGSGTQLSVL.

The V call is TRBV11-2, the J call TRBJ2-7, with a possible D match to TRBD1 (6 bases). Germline V CDR1 and CDR2: SGHAT, FQNNGV. Trimming shortened V by 2 bases and J by 4 bases, and 12 bases separated the two germline ends. The CDR3 contains 14 residues. CDR3 region: CASSLNRASYEQYF. The CDR3 bases are TGTGCCAGCAGCTTAAACAGGGCGTCGTACGAGCAGTACTTC.

The chain combines TRBV2 with TRBJ1-2, with 9 bases identical to TRBD1. CDR1 is SNHLY, CDR2 FYNNEI, per germline. The CDR3 sequence is 15 residues long. With 11 bases clipped from V and 0 bases from J, the junction kept 10 bases outside the gene matches. CDR3 DNA: TGTGCCGGGGGGGGATGGGACAGGGCTAACTATGGCTACACCTTC. It translates to CAGGGWDRANYGYTF.

In its sample, this clone was seen once. The V gene is TRBV6-5, the J gene TRBJ2-2; no reliable D call. Per the germline V gene, CDR1 is MNHEY and CDR2 is SVGAGI. V was clipped by 2 bases and J by 4 bases, with 11 bases between them. The CDR3 extends over 15 amino acids. CDR3 residues: CASSYIKLLTGELFF. The CDR3 DNA reads as TGTGCCAGCAGTTACATTAAACTCCTCACCGGGGAGCTGTTTTTT.

The DNA for the CDR3 is TGTGCCAGCAGCCAATCACATATCGGGGTACCCCCAGGCACCGGGGAGCTGTTTTTT. Encoded protein: CASSQSHIGVPPGTGELFF. This chain connects TRBV14 to TRBJ2-2; D is perhaps TRBD2 (5 bases). Germline loops: CDR1 SGHDN, CDR2 FVKESK. The CDR3 spans 19 residues. V was trimmed by 2 bases and J by 4 bases, leaving 23 bases between them.

The chain has TRBV11-3 and TRBJ2-5; tentatively, D is TRBD2 (6 bases). The end of the DNA aligns better with TRBJ2-7, so the J call may be wrong. Germline-derived CDR1 and CDR2 are SGHNT and YENEEA. This CDR3 comprises 13 residues. CDR3 loop: CASSLSGSVEQYF. For the CDR3, the DNA is TGTGCCAGCAGCTTAAGCGGGTCGGTCGAGCAGTACTTC.

J is TRBJ2-3 and V is TRBV7-9; D is perhaps TRBD2 (5 bases). The CDR3 spans 13 residues. The V gene lost 7 bases and the J gene lost 3 bases, with 11 bases spanning the gap. The germline V gene encodes CDR1 SEHNR and CDR2 FQNEAQ (reference sequence). The CDR3 loop is CASTSGSTDTQYF. CDR3 in DNA: TGTGCCAGCACCAGCGGAAGTACAGATACGCAGTATTTT.

A remark on this clone: The junction departs from germline at one end; a sequencing error may be responsible. V and J are TRBV19 and TRBJ2-2, with 9 bases lining up with TRBD2. The germline gives CDR1 LNHDA, CDR2 SQIVND (reference sequence). The CDR3 has 16 residues. CDR3 residues: CASSIYSSGVTGGLFF. Written as DNA, the CDR3 is TGTGCCAGTAGTATATATTCTAGCGGGGTTACCGGGGGGCTGTTTTTT.

The chain uses TRBV5-1 and TRBJ2-1; 10 bases are shared with TRBD2. With V trimmed by 0 bases and J by 10 bases, 7 bases remained unmatched. There are 15 residues in the CDR3. Germline CDR1 SGHRS, CDR2 YFSETQ. CDR3 nucleotides: TGCGCCAGCAGCTTGGGTGGACTAGCGGTCGGAGAGCAGTTCTTC. Translation gives CASSLGGLAVGEQFF.

V gene TRBV21-1 combines with J gene TRBJ2-4; the table's TRBD2 call for D was not verified on the DNA. TRBV21-1 has pseudogene status. The CDR3 is 14 residues long. The CDR3 bases are TGTGCCAGCAGCCCCCAAGCGGGGGGGGACATTCAGTACTTC. This sequence encodes CASSPQAGGDIQYF.

This clone was seen a few times. V gene TRBV5-3 combines with J gene TRBJ2-7; D is unresolved. TRBV5-3 is an ORF for which the function is uncertain. This CDR3 comprises 15 residues. Trimming stripped 0 bases from V and 0 bases from J, with 10 bases between. CDR3 loop: CARSLGRHSSYEQYF. In nucleotides, the CDR3 is TGTGCCAGAAGCTTGGGACGACACAGCTCCTACGAGCAGTACTTC.

This clone was counted between two and nine times. The chain employs TRBV5-1 and TRBJ2-3, with 13 bases fitting TRBD2. The CDR3 covers 16 residues. V lost 4 bases and J lost 1; bases outside the gene matches: 3. Germline values: CDR1 SGHRS, CDR2 YFSETQ. The CDR3 DNA reads TGCGCCAGCAGCATAGGACTAGCGGGGGGCACAGATACGCAGTATTTT. This sequence encodes CASSIGLAGGTDTQYF.

The rearrangement uses TRBV13 and TRBJ2-5; a possible D gene is TRBD2 (5 bases). The CDR3 is 15 amino acids. Trimming cost V 0 bases and J 2 bases, with 10 bases left between them. Per the germline V gene, CDR1 is PRHDT and CDR2 is FYEKMQ (reference sequence). CDR3 coding DNA: TGTGCCAGCAGCTTAGGTTCGGGAATACAAGAGACCCAGTACTTC. Amino acids: CASSLGSGIQETQYF.

The chain joins TRBV28 to TRBJ2-7, with 13 bases lining up with TRBD2. The length of the CDR3 is 15 residues. CDR1 is MDHEN and CDR2 is SYDVKM in the germline V gene. After removal of 7 bases from V and 4 bases from J, the junction contained 7 bases not matched to a gene. In DNA form, the CDR3 reads TGTGCCAGCAAACCCCCGGGACTAGCGGGGTACGAGCAGTACTTC. Protein sequence: CASKPPGLAGYEQYF.

The gene calls are TRBV28 and TRBJ2-1; 7 positions match TRBD1. The CDR3 runs to 14 residues. Germline V gene lookup returns CDR1 MDHEN and CDR2 SYDVKM. Trimming took 1 base from V and 7 from J; bases not matched to a gene: 4. CDR3 loop: CASSLSGQVNEQFF. CDR3 sequence (DNA): TGTGCCAGCAGTTTATCCGGACAGGTTAATGAGCAGTTCTTC.

V is TRBV4-1 and J is TRBJ1-2; D is unclear. The V gene lost 1 base and the J gene lost 8 bases, with 14 bases spanning the gap. Germline V CDR1 and CDR2: MGHRA, YSYEKL. This CDR3 is built from 14 residues. CDR3 DNA sequence: TGCGCCAGCAGCCAAGTATCAGGCGTCGGAGGCTACACCTTC. Residues: CASSQVSGVGGYTF.

The rearrangement uses TRBV21-1 and TRBJ2-7; TRBD1, the table's D call, was not compared with the DNA. TRBV21-1 is a pseudogene segment. The CDR3 has 16 residues. This chain's CDR3 is CASSKVDGQGANEQYF. As DNA, the CDR3 is TGTGCCAGCAGCAAAGTCGACGGACAGGGGGCGAACGAGCAGTACTTC.

The chain couples TRBV28 to TRBJ1-6; 10 bases map to TRBD1. The J segment lost 8 bases and the V segment lost 5 bases, leaving 3 bases of the junction unmatched. Germline V gene sequence: CDR1 MDHEN, CDR2 SYDVKM. CDR3 length: 14 amino acids. The CDR3 protein is CASSPGQGYSPLHF. The DNA of the CDR3 is TGTGCCAGCAGTCCGGGACAGGGGTATTCACCCCTCCACTTT.

This clone was recorded a few times. This sequence joins TRBV2 and TRBJ2-7, with 9 bases matching TRBD1. The V segment lost 3 bases and the J segment 7 bases; nucleotides outside the gene matches: 4. Per germline, CDR1 SNHLY and CDR2 FYNNEI. The CDR3 runs to 13 residues. CDR3 sequence reads: CASSDQGTGEQYF. CDR3 sequence (DNA): TGTGCCAGCAGTGACCAGGGGACAGGGGAGCAGTACTTC.

This chain uses TRBV10-2 with TRBJ2-7, with 7 bases lining up with TRBD2. V lost 6 bases to trimming and J lost 1 base; unmatched junction nucleotides: 3. The germline gives CDR1 WSHSY, CDR2 SAAADI. CDR3 length equals 13 residues. The CDR3 region is CASRASGSYEQYF. Written as DNA, the CDR3 is TGCGCCAGCAGAGCTAGCGGTTCCTACGAGCAGTACTTC.

The V call is TRBV11-1, the J call TRBJ2-1; no clear D gene. Germline V gives CDR1 SGHAT, CDR2 FQDESV (reference sequence). V was trimmed by 0 bases and J by 7 bases, leaving 7 bases between them. The CDR3 is 13 amino acids. The CDR3 loop reads CASSLAPSNEQFF. The DNA for the CDR3 is TGTGCCAGCAGCTTAGCCCCCAGTAATGAGCAGTTCTTC.

The rearrangement uses TRBV5-1 and TRBJ1-5, with D possibly being TRBD1 (5 bases). Between the trimmed V and J ends, which lost 10 bases and 5 bases, there was a span of 16 bases. The CDR3 has 13 residues. Germline loops: CDR1 SGHRS, CDR2 YFSETQ. This CDR3 is CAPSGSWDQPQHF. The CDR3 nucleotides are TGCGCCCCCTCAGGGTCATGGGATCAGCCCCAGCATTTT.

J is TRBJ1-5 and V is TRBV6-5; tentative D call: TRBD1 (5 bases). This CDR3 contains 14 residues. Germline V lookup: CDR1 MNHEY, CDR2 SVGAGI. V lost 5 bases and J lost 0, with 8 bases in between. Here the CDR3 DNA reads TGTGCCAGCAGTCCCAGGGTTAGCAATCAGCCCCAGCATTTT. It yields the protein CASSPRVSNQPQHF.

The gene calls are TRBV6-6 and TRBJ1-4, with a possible D match to TRBD1 (6 bases). The V gene lost 5 bases and the J gene lost 0 bases, with 10 bases spanning the gap. This CDR3 region has 15 residues. The germline V gene encodes CDR1 MNHNY and CDR2 SVGAGI (reference sequence). The CDR3 here is CASSHRQATNEKLFF. For the CDR3, the DNA is TGTGCCAGCAGTCACCGACAGGCAACTAATGAAAAACTGTTTTTT.